The 12 T cell receptor beta chains given below trace back to one sample, sequenced in a study of T cells after yellow fever vaccination. TCRdb re-derived calls from the 5' RACE reads in MiXCR, one entry per CDR3 protein. The table includes 550,000 to 750,000 distinct CDR3 sequences, roughly 13% detected once. The starting material was PBMCs, obtained on the day of the yellow fever booster vaccination. The receptors were sampled from a young man who received the YFV17D yellow fever vaccine.

Worth noting for this clonotype: A clone one base away is much larger, so this may be a read error. A read error is likely, as this CDR3 ends without the conserved phenylalanine or tryptophan. V is TRBV20-1 and J is TRBJ2-1; the D gene is possibly TRBD1 (8 bases). Trimming removed 3 bases from V and 10 bases from J, with 16 bases in between. The CDR3 contains 13 residues. Germline V CDR1 and CDR2: DFQATT, SNEGSKA (reference sequence). The CDR3 spells CSASLQGGREQFL. CDR3 bases: TGCAGTGCTAGTTTACAGGGGGGGAGGGAGCAGTTCTTG.

This chain joins TRBV11-3 and TRBJ2-1; a possible D gene is TRBD2 (6 bases). V dropped 3 bases and J dropped 13 bases, with 13 bases sitting between them. Germline CDR1 reads SGHNT; CDR2 reads YENEEA. This CDR3 is 12 amino acids long. DNA of the CDR3: TGTGCCAGCAGCTTCCAATCCGGGACTCAGTTCTTC. Protein sequence: CASSFQSGTQFF.

This clonotype was counted only a few times. This chain uses TRBV27 with TRBJ2-7; 11 bases match TRBD2. The CDR3 length is 14 residues. Trimming removed 6 bases from V and 6 bases from J; junction bases left unmatched: 7. CDR1 is MNHEY, CDR2 SMNVEV, per germline (reference sequence). CDR3: CASRYTSGRSEQYF. CDR3 DNA: TGTGCCAGCAGATACACTAGCGGGAGAAGCGAGCAGTACTTC.

This clonotype was seen only a few times. The rearrangement joins TRBV12-3 or TRBV12-4 to TRBJ2-3, with 7 bases lining up with TRBD1. The CDR3 runs 13 residues. Trimming cost V 8 bases and J 2 bases; bases outside gene matches: 4. The CDR3 reads CASDRVSTDTQYF. The CDR3 DNA follows: TGTGCCAGCGACAGGGTATCCACAGATACGCAGTATTTT.

There are a few counts of this clonotype. The chain has TRBV18 and TRBJ2-4; perhaps TRBD2 as D (5 bases). Trimming left V 0 bases short and J 5 bases short, with 11 bases between. Germline V lookup: CDR1 KGHSH, CDR2 LQKENI. This CDR3 is built from 15 residues. The CDR3 loop reads CASSPPAGRENIQYF. The CDR3 DNA reads TGTGCCAGCTCACCACCTGCGGGTCGTGAAAACATTCAGTACTTC.

This clonotype has a handful of counts. The chain carries TRBV6-2 or TRBV6-3 and TRBJ2-1; possibly TRBD2 for D (7 bases). With 4 bases removed from V and 9 bases from J, the gap between germline ends came to 19 bases. The CDR3 consists of 15 residues. The germline V gene encodes CDR1 MNHEY and CDR2 SVGEGT. The CDR3 region has the DNA TGTGCCAGCAGTTTATTATCGGGGAGGGGGTCTGAGCAGTTCTTC. It is translated as CASSLLSGRGSEQFF.

In this sample, this clonotype turned up many times. J is TRBJ1-1 and V is TRBV7-8, with D perhaps TRBD1 (6 bases). The CDR3 loop spans 18 amino acids. Trimming cost V 5 bases and J 4 bases, with 26 bases left between them. Germline loops: CDR1 SGHVS, CDR2 FQNEAQ. For the CDR3, the DNA is TGTGCCAGCAGCGCCCAACAAACGATCAGGGGTTACGGCACTGAAGCTTTCTTT. Translating gives CASSAQQTIRGYGTEAFF.

This clonotype was seen more than once but under ten times. This sequence joins TRBV27 and TRBJ1-2; 8 nucleotides match TRBD1. After removal of 5 bases from V and 7 bases from J, the junction contained 18 bases not matched to a gene. Germline loops: CDR1 MNHEY, CDR2 SMNVEV (reference sequence). This CDR3 is 17 amino acids long. CDR3: CASSKQSRDRFTVGYTF. The CDR3 coding sequence is TGTGCCAGCAGTAAACAGAGCCGGGACAGGTTTACGGTTGGCTACACCTTC.

This clonotype was detected only a few times. V gene TRBV30 combines with J gene TRBJ1-2; TRBD1 is a possible D gene (5 bases). Germline CDR1 is GTSNPN and CDR2 is SVGIG (reference sequence). This CDR3 comprises 12 residues. The V and J ends lost 3 bases and 3 bases respectively, with 8 bases between them. For the CDR3, the DNA is TGTGCCTGGAGCCGGGACCACTATGGCTACACCTTC. Translated, it gives CAWSRDHYGYTF.

This clonotype was detected a few times. The CDR3 region has the DNA TGTGCCAGCAGCCTCGGGACAGCCTATTCACCCCTCCACTTT. This codes for CASSLGTAYSPLHF. This rearrangement joins TRBV7-2 to TRBJ1-6; 7 bases agree with TRBD1. The CDR3 is made up of 14 amino acids. The junction had 6 bases not matched to a gene; V was cut back by 5 bases and J by 8 bases. The germline CDR1 and CDR2 sequences are SGHTA and FQGNSA.

This clonotype was recorded a few times. In nucleotides, the CDR3 is TGCGCCAGCAGCCAACAATGGGGTGGGGAGCAGTTCTTC. This gives the protein CASSQQWGGEQFF. The chain links TRBV4-3 to TRBJ2-1; D is uncertain. Germline V lookup: CDR1 LGHNA, CDR2 YSLEER. This CDR3 has 13 residues. Between the trimmed V and J ends, which lost 2 bases and 10 bases, there was a span of 12 bases.

Only a few counts were recorded for this clonotype. This rearrangement joins TRBV20-1 to TRBJ2-1; D gene uncertain. Germline loops: CDR1 DFQATT, CDR2 SNEGSKA (reference sequence). V was trimmed by 3 bases and J by 15 bases, leaving 12 bases between them. The CDR3 runs 10 residues. CDR3 sequence reads: CSASPTIGFF. The CDR3 nucleotides read TGCAGTGCTAGTCCGACAATAGGGTTCTTC.